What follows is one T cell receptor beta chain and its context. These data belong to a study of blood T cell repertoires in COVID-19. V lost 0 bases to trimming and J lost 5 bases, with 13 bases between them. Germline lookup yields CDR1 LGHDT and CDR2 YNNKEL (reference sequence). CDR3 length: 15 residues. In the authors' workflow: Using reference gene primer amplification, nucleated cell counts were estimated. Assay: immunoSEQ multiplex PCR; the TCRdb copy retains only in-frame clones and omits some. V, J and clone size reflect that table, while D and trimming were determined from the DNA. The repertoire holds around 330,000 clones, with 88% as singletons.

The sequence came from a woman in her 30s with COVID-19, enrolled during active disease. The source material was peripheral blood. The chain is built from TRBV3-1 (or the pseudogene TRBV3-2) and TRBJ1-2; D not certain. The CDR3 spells CASSQDVARWYGYTF. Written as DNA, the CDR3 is TGTGCCAGCAGCCAAGATGTGGCCAGGTGGTATGGCTACACCTTC.